This entry lists 15 T cell receptor beta chains sequenced from one sample in a study of cytomegalovirus exposure and HLA in healthy donors. This PCR relied on a set of 60 Vbeta primers and 13 Jbeta primers. Profiled with immunoSEQ multiplex PCR; TCRdb holds only in-frame clones, not every one. The profile shows around 190,000 clones, around 77% of them singletons. The sequenced sample was PBMCs. The receptors were sampled from a man in his 60s in good health and CMV-seronegative.

The chain is built from TRBV5-8 and TRBJ2-7; TRBD1 aligns across 7 bases. In germline, CDR1 is SGHTS, CDR2 YDEGEE. Unmatched junction bases numbered 1, after V lost 3 bases and J lost 4 bases. The CDR3 has 12 amino acids. The DNA of the CDR3 is TGTGCCAGCAGCTGGGACAGATACGAGCAGTACTTC. The encoded protein is CASSWDRYEQYF.

The chain couples TRBV15 to TRBJ2-7; the match to TRBD1 covers 7 bases. This CDR3 has 17 amino acids. V was clipped by 1 base and J by 7 bases; unmatched bases: 16. The germline gives CDR1 LNHNV, CDR2 YYDKDF (reference sequence). CDR3 residues: CATSRVIRNHRGGEQYF. The DNA of the CDR3 is TGTGCCACCAGCAGAGTTATCCGAAACCACAGGGGCGGAGAGCAGTACTTC. Supplemented by reference TRBV15 and TRBJ2-7, the full variable domain reads DAMVIQNPRYQVTQFGKPVTLSCSQTLNHNVMYWYQQKSSQAPKLLFHYYDKDFNNEADTPDNFQSRRPNTSFCFLDIRSPGLGDTAMYLCATSRVIRNHRGGEQYFGPGTRLTVT.

The chain couples TRBV4-2 to TRBJ2-1; 9 bases fit TRBD2. Germline V gives CDR1 LGHNA, CDR2 YNFKEQ. V shed 0 bases and J 8 bases; nucleotides not matched to a gene: 14. The CDR3 length is 18 residues. Written as DNA, the CDR3 is TGTGCCAGCAGCCAAGAAGGGATTGCGGGAGGGAGGGACGATGAGCAGTTCTTC. This codes for CASSQEGIAGGRDDEQFF.

The V call is TRBV28, the J call TRBJ2-7; 8 bases are shared with TRBD2. The V and J ends lost 7 bases and 0 bases, in that order; junction bases with no gene match: 11. The CDR3 extends over 16 amino acids. Germline V gene sequence: CDR1 MDHEN, CDR2 SYDVKM. Here the CDR3 DNA reads TGTGCCAGCATCAACTTACGCCGGGGGGGCTCCTACGAGCAGTACTTC. It is translated as CASINLRRGGSYEQYF.

This chain connects TRBV27 to TRBJ2-1; TRBD2 aligns across 10 bases. This CDR3 is built from 15 residues. Per germline, CDR1 MNHEY and CDR2 SMNVEV (reference sequence). V was pared by 6 bases and J by 2 bases, with 4 bases of the junction left unmatched. In nucleotides, the CDR3 is TGTGCCAGCAGGGGGAGCGGGGGGGCCTACAATGAGCAGTTCTTC. Its protein product is CASRGSGGAYNEQFF.

The V and J genes are TRBV5-1 and TRBJ1-1; D remains unclear. There are 14 residues in the CDR3. Germline values: CDR1 SGHRS, CDR2 YFSETQ. V was pared by 2 bases and J by 0 bases, with 8 bases between. The CDR3 region is CASSFAVLNTEAFF. In DNA, the CDR3 is TGCGCCAGCAGCTTTGCAGTCTTGAACACTGAAGCTTTCTTT.

This clone was detected a few times. The chain combines TRBV4-3 with TRBJ2-1; the match to TRBD2 covers 8 bases. There are 15 residues in the CDR3. In germline, CDR1 is LGHNA, CDR2 YSLEER. The V and J ends lost 0 bases and 3 bases, in that order; junction bases with no gene match: 1. The CDR3 region has the DNA TGCGCCAGCAGCCAAGAACTAGCGGACTACAATGAGCAGTTCTTC. It encodes CASSQELADYNEQFF.

About this clone: One junction end does not reproduce the germline sequence, and a read error may be involved. This chain uses TRBV7-9 with TRBJ1-6; 10 nucleotides align to TRBD1. Germline CDR1 and CDR2: SEHNR and FQNEAQ (reference sequence). This CDR3 has 15 residues. CDR3 amino acids: CASSLDRDRGSPLNF. The CDR3 bases are TGTGCCAGCAGCTTAGACCGGGACAGGGGTTCACCCCTCAACTTT. The full variable domain, rest sourced from reference TRBV7-9 and TRBJ1-6, is DTGVSQNPRHKITKRGQNVTFRCDPISEHNRLYWYRQTLGQGPEFLTYFQNEAQLEKSRLLSDRFSAERPKGSFSTLEIQRTEQGDSAMYLCASSLDRDRGSPLNFGNGTRLTVT.

CDR3 protein: CASTHGQGETFSFF. CDR3 sequence (DNA): TGTGCCAGCACGCATGGACAGGGGGAAACGTTTTCTTTCTTT. This chain links TRBV6-6 with TRBJ1-1; 10 nucleotides agree with TRBD1. The trim removed 7 bases at V and 12 bases at J, leaving 14 bases unmatched. The CDR3 length is 14 residues. Germline-derived CDR1 and CDR2 are MNHNY and SVGAGI (reference sequence).

This chain joins TRBV10-3 and TRBJ2-7, with 7 bases lining up with TRBD2. Germline lookup yields CDR1 ENHRY and CDR2 SYGVKD. Trimming cost V 0 bases and J 1 base; bases outside gene matches: 6. CDR3 length equals 16 residues. CDR3 nucleotides: TGTGCCATCAGTGAGTCGGGGGGGAGGAGGTCCTACGAGCAGTACTTC. Protein: CAISESGGRRSYEQYF.

The rearrangement joins TRBV28 to TRBJ2-5, with 9 bases lining up with TRBD1. The V and J ends lost 6 bases and 5 bases, in that order; junction bases with no gene match: 10. The CDR3 length is 15 residues. Germline V CDR1 and CDR2: MDHEN, SYDVKM. In DNA, the CDR3 is TGTGCCAGCAGCCGTACCGGGACAGGGTGGGAGACCCAGTACTTC. It specifies CASSRTGTGWETQYF.

The chain uses TRBV27 and TRBJ1-4; 8 nucleotides line up with TRBD1. Germline values: CDR1 MNHEY, CDR2 SMNVEV (reference sequence). The CDR3 totals 12 residues. J lost 8 bases, V lost 11 bases, and 7 bases had no gene match. This CDR3 reads CALDRGGEKLFF. Written as DNA, the CDR3 is TGTGCCTTAGACAGGGGAGGCGAAAAACTGTTTTTT.

This clone was recorded once. The rearrangement uses TRBV9 and TRBJ1-2, with TRBD1 matching over 10 bases. Germline trimming cut 0 bases from V and 3 bases from J; bases unmatched to any gene: 5. The germline gives CDR1 SGDLS, CDR2 YYNGEE. This CDR3 has 16 amino acids. CDR3 protein: CASSVVSGTGDYGYTF. The CDR3 coding sequence is TGTGCCAGCAGCGTAGTTTCCGGGACAGGGGACTATGGCTACACCTTC.

Of note for this clone: The same CDR3 is also encoded by other DNA sequences in this sample. The gene calls are TRBV6-6 and TRBJ1-2, with D possibly TRBD1 on 6 matching bases. Germline loops: CDR1 MNHNY, CDR2 SVGAGI (reference sequence). The CDR3 runs to 13 residues. Trimming removed 4 bases from V and 4 bases from J, with 10 bases in between. This CDR3 reads CASSFDRSYGYTF. CDR3 sequence (DNA): TGTGCCAGCAGTTTCGACAGGTCCTATGGCTACACCTTC.

This clone has only a few counts. The V call is TRBV19, the J call TRBJ1-5, with D hard to call. With 7 bases removed from V and 4 bases from J, the gap between germline ends came to 14 bases. CDR3 length: 14 amino acids. Germline V CDR1 and CDR2: LNHDA, SQIVND (reference sequence). As DNA, the CDR3 is TGTGCCAGTACTACTCTAAGAGGGAATCAGCCCCAGCATTTT. This encodes CASTTLRGNQPQHF.